Reported below is one T cell receptor beta chain. The data were taken from a study of T cell changes during pregnancy in multiple sclerosis. Some clones are missing from TCRdb's copy, which holds only in-frame ones; the method was immunoSEQ multiplex PCR. The sample contains about 40,000 clones, around 90% of which appear only once. Germline CDR1 is GTSNPN and CDR2 is SVGIG (reference sequence). V shed 2 bases, J shed 7 bases, and the junction held 7 bases outside the gene matches. The CDR3 is made up of 14 amino acids. Sequencing was performed on CD4+ T cells from peripheral blood mononuclear cells, taken in the third trimester of pregnancy. This rearrangement joins TRBV30 to TRBJ2-1; TRBD2 matches at 8 bases. This clonotype originated in a female donor with multiple sclerosis, enrolled in a pregnancy study. DNA of the CDR3: TGTGCCTGGAGTCGCGGGACTAGAGTTAATGAGCAGTTCTTC. This codes for CAWSRGTRVNEQFF.